This T cell receptor (beta chain) was obtained from a study of blood T cells in healthy people across ages. Then a second PCR, running about 6 to 11 cycles, was carried out with a sample-barcoded 5' primer and a J-beta primer mix. TCRdb reprocessed the 5' RACE reads with MiXCR, giving one entry per CDR3 protein. The table includes around 780,000 distinct CDR3 sequences, about a quarter detected once. The CDR3 extends over 15 amino acids. The germline V gene encodes CDR1 ENHRY and CDR2 SYGVKD. V was cut by 6 bases and J by 2 bases, with 16 bases left in between. This sample was also put to use in a study of T cells of mothers and their children.

Sequencing was carried out using blood. The rearrangement joins TRBV10-3 to TRBJ1-2, with a tentative D call TRBD1 (6 bases). The TCR comes from a boy between 10 and 17 years old in good health. In DNA, the CDR3 is TGTGCCATCAGCCCTAATGGACAGACAAACTATGGCTACACCTTC. This gives the protein CAISPNGQTNYGYTF.